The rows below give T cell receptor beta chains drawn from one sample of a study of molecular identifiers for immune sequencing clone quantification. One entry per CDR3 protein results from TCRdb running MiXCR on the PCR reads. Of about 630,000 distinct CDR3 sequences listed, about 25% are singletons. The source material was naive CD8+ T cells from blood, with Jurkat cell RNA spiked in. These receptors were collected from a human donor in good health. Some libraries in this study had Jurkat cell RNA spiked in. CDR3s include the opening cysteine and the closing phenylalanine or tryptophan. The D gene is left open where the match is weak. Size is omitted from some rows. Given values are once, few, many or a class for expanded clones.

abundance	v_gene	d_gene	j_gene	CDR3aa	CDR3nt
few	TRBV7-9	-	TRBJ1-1	CASSLADGQEAFF	TGTGCCAGCAGCTTAGCGGACGGACAGGAAGCTTTCTTT
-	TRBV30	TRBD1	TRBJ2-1	CACSELAGQGELQFF	TGTGCCTGCAGTGAATTGGCCGGACAGGGCGAGTTGCAGTTCTTC
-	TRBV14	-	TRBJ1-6	CASSQVRRGNSPLHF	TGTGCCAGCAGCCAAGTCCGTCGGGGAAATTCACCCCTCCACTTT
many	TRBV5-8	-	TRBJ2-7	CASSFEGAYEQYF	TGTGCCAGCAGCTTCGAAGGGGCGTACGAGCAGTACTTC
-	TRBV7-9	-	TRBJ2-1	CASSPASANEQFF	TGTGCCAGCAGCCCCGCTAGCGCAAATGAGCAGTTCTTC
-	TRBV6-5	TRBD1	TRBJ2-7	CASSYGTGYVQYF	TGTGCCAGCAGTTACGGGACAGGTTACGTGCAGTACTTC
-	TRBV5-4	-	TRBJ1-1	CASSLGIVGRSTEAFF	TGTGCCAGCAGCTTGGGGATTGTAGGACGATCTACTGAAGCTTTCTTT
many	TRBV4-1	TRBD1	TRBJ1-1	CASSQGTGAEAFF	TGCGCCAGCAGCCAAGGGACAGGGGCTGAAGCTTTCTTT
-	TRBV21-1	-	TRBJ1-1	CASSKEGDFTEAFF	TGTGCCAGCAGCAAAGAGGGGGACTTCACTGAAGCTTTCTTT
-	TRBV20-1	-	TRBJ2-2	CSARDVQGYTGELFF	TGCAGTGCTAGAGATGTCCAGGGCTACACCGGGGAGCTGTTTTTT
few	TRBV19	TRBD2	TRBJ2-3	CAGRTSETDTQYF	TGTGCCGGGCGGACTAGCGAAACAGATACGCAGTATTTT
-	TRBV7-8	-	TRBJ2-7	CASSLVLVAYEQYF	TGTGCCAGCAGCTTAGTGCTAGTTGCCTACGAGCAGTACTTC
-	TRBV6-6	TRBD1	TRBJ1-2	CASSPPGQQFSNYGYSF	TGTGCCAGCAGTCCTCCGGGACAGCAATTTAGTAACTATGGCTACAGCTTC
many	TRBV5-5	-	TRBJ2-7	CASSPVWGMDEQYF	TGTGCCAGCAGCCCCGTCTGGGGAATGGACGAGCAGTACTTC
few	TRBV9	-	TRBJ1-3	CASSAAPLSGNTIYF	TGTGCCAGCAGCGCTGCCCCGCTCTCTGGAAACACCATATATTTT
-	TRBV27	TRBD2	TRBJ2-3	CASSLVASGNTDTQYF	TGTGCCAGCAGTTTGGTGGCTAGCGGAAACACAGATACGCAGTATTTT
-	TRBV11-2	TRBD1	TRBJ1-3	CASSPSDRVGNTIYF	TGTGCCAGCAGCCCGAGTGACAGGGTCGGAAACACCATATATTTT
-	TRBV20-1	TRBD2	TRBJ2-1	CSARQTSGTSGTYNEQFF	TGCAGTGCTAGGCAAACCTCCGGGACTAGCGGGACCTACAATGAGCAGTTCTTC
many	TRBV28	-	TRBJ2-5	CASSYSTFPLGETQYF	TGTGCCAGCAGTTATTCGACCTTTCCGTTAGGCGAGACCCAGTACTTC
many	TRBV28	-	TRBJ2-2	CASRLNTGELFF	TGTGCCAGTCGGTTGAACACCGGGGAGCTGTTTTTT
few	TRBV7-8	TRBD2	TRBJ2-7	CASSGRGSSYEQYF	TGTGCCAGCAGCGGGCGGGGGAGCTCCTACGAGCAGTACTTC
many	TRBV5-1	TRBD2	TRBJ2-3	CASSLDGLAVGTQYF	TGCGCCAGCAGCTTGGACGGACTAGCGGTCGGGACGCAGTATTTT